The 12 T cell receptor beta chains reported below all come from one sample, sequenced in a study of blood T cell repertoires in COVID-19. Assay: immunoSEQ multiplex PCR; the TCRdb copy retains only in-frame clones and omits some. The sample yields over 300,000 clones, 80% to 90% seen once. Sequencing was carried out using PBMCs or T cells enriched from blood (not recorded which). The source of these receptors is a man aged 25-45 years who had recovered from COVID-19.

The V gene is TRBV3-1 (or the pseudogene TRBV3-2), the J gene TRBJ2-3; weak D call: TRBD2 (5 bases). Germline V CDR1 and CDR2: LGHDT, YNNKEL (reference sequence). This CDR3 is 17 amino acids long. V lost 3 bases to trimming and J lost 3 bases, with 19 bases between them. The CDR3 DNA sequence: TGTGCCAGCAGCCACAAAGGACCGGGGTGGGTGACAGATACGCAGTATTTT. Its translation is CASSHKGPGWVTDTQYF.

The chain couples TRBV9 to TRBJ2-5; D not resolved. V was shortened by 3 bases and J by 5 bases, with 20 bases between the two germline ends. Per the germline V gene, CDR1 is SGDLS and CDR2 is YYNGEE. The CDR3 is 16 residues long. CDR3 in amino acids: CASSESKSWVGETQYF. The CDR3 DNA reads TGTGCCAGCAGCGAAAGCAAGAGTTGGGTCGGGGAGACCCAGTACTTC.

The chain has TRBV18 and TRBJ2-3, with a possible D match to TRBD1 (5 bases). The CDR3 is made up of 15 amino acids. V was clipped by 3 bases and J by 6 bases, with 16 bases between them. Germline lookup yields CDR1 KGHSH and CDR2 LQKENI. CDR3 sequence: CASSPAGLKGDTQYF. Here the CDR3 DNA reads TGTGCCAGCTCACCCGCAGGGTTAAAGGGGGATACGCAGTATTTT. The full variable domain, rest sourced from reference TRBV18 and TRBJ2-3, is NAGVMQNPRHLVRRRGQEARLRCSPMKGHSHVYWYRQLPEEGLKFMVYLQKENIIDESGMPKERFSAEFPKEGPSILRIQQVVRGDSAAYFCASSPAGLKGDTQYFGPGTRLTVL.

This clone was recorded once. The chain carries TRBV6-1 and TRBJ1-4, with D perhaps matching TRBD1 (6 bases). The V end lost 3 bases, the J end lost 8 bases, and 16 bases lay between the germline ends. The CDR3 totals 15 residues. CDR1 MNHNS and CDR2 SASEGT come from the germline V gene. CDR3: CASSEAGARGEKLFF. CDR3 sequence (DNA): TGTGCCAGCAGTGAGGCAGGGGCTAGGGGAGAAAAACTGTTTTTT.

The gene calls are TRBV7-2 and TRBJ2-7, with D hard to call. V lost 1 base, J lost 6 bases, and 13 bases lay in between. Germline V gives CDR1 SGHTA, CDR2 FQGNSA. The CDR3 is 14 amino acids. The chain's CDR3 is CASSLGQVVLEQYF. The CDR3 DNA reads as TGTGCCAGCAGCTTAGGGCAGGTTGTACTCGAGCAGTACTTC. Full variable domain (remainder filled in from reference TRBV7-2 and TRBJ2-7): GAGVSQSPSNKVTEKGKDVELRCDPISGHTALYWYRQSLGQGLEFLIYFQGNSAPDKSGLPSDRFSAERTGGSVSTLTIQRTQQEDSAVYLCASSLGQVVLEQYFGPGTRLTVT.

This chain links TRBV21-1 with TRBJ2-7; TRBD1, the table's D call, was not compared with the DNA. TRBV21-1 is described as a pseudogene. The CDR3 is 13 residues long. The CDR3 here is CAAAGTGDYEQYF. CDR3 bases: TGTGCCGCAGCCGGGACAGGAGACTACGAGCAGTACTTC.

The chain combines TRBV2 with TRBJ2-6; D might be TRBD2 (5 bases). The germline V and J ends were trimmed by 7 bases and 0 bases, with 10 bases remaining between them. The CDR3 covers 15 residues. CDR1 is SNHLY, CDR2 FYNNEI, per germline. The CDR3 nucleotides are TGTGCCAGCACGAAAGGACTCTCTGGGGCCAACGTCCTGACTTTC. It translates to CASTKGLSGANVLTF.

The V gene is TRBV9, the J gene TRBJ2-1, with TRBD2 matching over 11 bases. The CDR3 spans 17 residues. With 0 bases clipped from V and 6 bases from J, the junction kept 8 bases outside the gene matches. Germline assignment: CDR1 SGDLS and CDR2 YYNGEE. This CDR3 is CASSVATLAGGPNEQFF. CDR3 DNA: TGTGCCAGCAGCGTAGCTACCCTAGCGGGGGGCCCCAATGAGCAGTTCTTC.

DNA of the CDR3: TGTGCCAGTAGTCCGGGACAGTTCCTCTCTGAAGCTTTCTTT. Translating gives CASSPGQFLSEAFF. The chain carries TRBV19 and TRBJ1-1; 7 bases map to TRBD1. The CDR3 totals 14 residues. The junction had 9 bases not matched to a gene; V was cut back by 5 bases and J by 6 bases. In germline, CDR1 is LNHDA, CDR2 SQIVND (reference sequence).

The chain employs TRBV19 and TRBJ2-7, with no clear D. Trimming stripped 5 bases from V and 2 bases from J, with 13 bases between. This CDR3 contains 14 residues. Germline CDR1 is LNHDA and CDR2 is SQIVND (reference sequence). The CDR3 is CASSDSGIPYEQYF. CDR3 in DNA: TGTGCCAGTAGTGATTCAGGAATTCCCTACGAGCAGTACTTC.

The chain recombines TRBV9 with TRBJ2-7, with 9 bases lining up with TRBD1. Trimming took 4 bases from V and 0 from J; bases not matched to a gene: 5. CDR1 is SGDLS, CDR2 YYNGEE, per germline. The CDR3 consists of 15 residues. CDR3 in amino acids: CASSPRTGVSYEQYF. CDR3 in DNA: TGTGCCAGCAGCCCCCGGACAGGGGTCTCCTACGAGCAGTACTTC.

This rearrangement joins TRBV30 to TRBJ1-2; D unresolved. The CDR3 spans 14 residues. The V end lost 7 bases, the J end lost 1 base, and 16 bases lay between the germline ends. The germline V gene has CDR1 GTSNPN and CDR2 SVGIG (reference sequence). The CDR3 coding sequence is TGTGCCTCCCCAATCCACGGGAGTAACTATGGCTACACCTTC. Translating gives CASPIHGSNYGYTF.